This T cell receptor beta chain was retrieved from a study of blood T cell repertoires in COVID-19 (dated by TCRdb to between 2020 and 2021). In the study overall: Samples from collaborators originated in the United States, Italy and Spain and spanned both the acute and convalescent phases of COVID-19. The repertoires were released in a freely available public database intended as a resource for research on the immune response to SARS-CoV-2. The prospective study material was composed of cDNA or gDNA derived from T cells, B-cell-depleted T cells, or PBMCs. A de-identified subject ID, COVID-19 status, age in years and sex were almost always included in the sample metadata. Samples came from the ongoing ImmuneRACE study (first 160 participants) plus 1,254 subjects from 6 global collaborators. The dataset comprised deeply sampled blood TCRbeta repertoires from subjects exposed to, actively infected with, or recovered from COVID-19. Where available, HLA class I and class II types were obtained from metadata supplied by the sample provider rather than from assay-based typing.

Whole blood was collected in K2EDTA tubes by collaborating institutions according to the institutions' own protocols. For TCRbeta analysis, collaborator samples were shipped as frozen whole blood, as isolated PBMCs, or as DNA extracted from either sample type. Its CDR3 holds 13 amino acids, cysteine through phenylalanine. The kept DNA is CDR3 alone, 39 bases in frame from the first base. Compared with germline, V lacks 2 bases and J lacks 4 bases; bases without a gene match: 1. Sequences MNHEY (CDR1) and SMNVEV (CDR2) are obtained from the germline V gene (reference sequence). Concerning this clone itself: Its cognate antigen has yet to be identified. No much larger clone exists at a distance of one base, and base qualities are not known. Other nucleotide sequences in the sample specify the same CDR3.

Overall results and qualifications from the work: The quantity of clinical and demographic metadata differed by source and by participant and was supplied without curation.

TCRbeta CDR3 regions were amplified from genomic DNA by means of the immunoSEQ Assay, a bias-controlled multiplex PCR. As for how the authors treated the data: Within the assay, amplification of reference gene primers was used to estimate how many nucleated cells each sample contained. Sequence reads were collapsed and filtered to measure the absolute abundance of every unique TCRbeta CDR3 rearrangement. For each sample, productive Simpson clonality was calculated as the square root of Simpson's diversity index across productive rearrangements. Held by TCRdb, this immuneACCESS table contains in-frame sequences only and omits some clones. Under half of the omission traces to an unresolved V gene where checked; the cause of the rest is unknown. V, J and clone size reflect that table, while D and trimming were determined from the DNA. In all, the sample holds under 200,000 clones, and roughly 80% of those were seen once. Roughly 7.5% of the sample is taken by the ten largest.

What was sequenced was peripheral blood. The sequence was obtained from a man between 60 and 75 years old with acute or convalescent COVID-19. Recombination joined TRBV27 with TRBJ1-2, with 7 bases matching TRBD1. This receptor carries the CDR3 CASSLRQGYGYTF. The DNA sequence reads TGTGCCAGCAGTTTAAGACAGGGCTATGGCTACACCTTC.